The 9 T cell receptor beta chains below come from one sample, sequenced in a study of shared clonotypes between healthy human individuals. This table comes from immunoSEQ multiplex PCR, and its TCRdb copy is limited to in-frame clones, with some not included. The sample has approximately 250,000 clones, about 69% seen once. The sequencing sample was made of memory CD4+ T cells sorted from blood. Subset defined: CD45RA-negative fraction. The receptors derive from a young man in good health.

The chain couples TRBV2 to TRBJ1-1; D is uncertain. CDR1 is SNHLY and CDR2 is FYNNEI in the germline V gene. V shed 6 bases and J shed 7 bases, with 3 bases lying between them. The CDR3 extends over 9 amino acids. As DNA, the CDR3 is TGTGCCAGCAGAGATGAAGCTTTCTTT. Translating gives CASRDEAFF.

The chain combines TRBV28 with TRBJ2-7, with D possibly TRBD1 on 6 matching bases. The CDR3 runs to 13 residues. The V end lost 5 bases, the J end lost 11 bases, and 19 bases lay between the germline ends. Germline CDR1 reads MDHEN; CDR2 reads SYDVKM. CDR3 DNA: TGTGCCAGCAGTCCCCAACAGACAGGTTCAAAGTACTTC. It is translated as CASSPQQTGSKYF. Together with reference TRBV28 and TRBJ2-7, the CDR3 gives the full variable domain: DVKVTQSSRYLVKRTGEKVFLECVQDMDHENMFWYRQDPGLGLRLIYFSYDVKMKEKGDIPEGYSVSREKKERFSLILESASTNQTSMYLCASSPQQTGSKYFGPGTRLTVT.

This clone occurred a few times. The rearrangement joins TRBV29-1 to TRBJ2-7; no firm D call. V was shortened by 4 bases and J by 3 bases, with 13 bases between the two germline ends. CDR1 and CDR2 from the germline V gene are SQVTM and ANQGSEA. The CDR3 has 13 residues. CDR3 DNA: TGCAGCGTTGTCAAACAGACCGACTACGAGCAGTACTTC. This encodes CSVVKQTDYEQYF.

The gene calls are TRBV19 and TRBJ2-7; TRBD1 or TRBD2 may be the D gene (5 bases each). The germline V gene has CDR1 LNHDA and CDR2 SQIVND (reference sequence). Trimming left V 5 bases short and J 2 bases short, with 13 bases between. This CDR3 contains 14 residues. This chain's CDR3 is CASSPGRLTYEQYF. The CDR3 coding sequence is TGTGCCAGTAGTCCGGGACGTCTCACCTACGAGCAGTACTTC.

This clone has only a few counts. The chain employs TRBV2 and TRBJ1-1, with 10 bases aligning to TRBD1. Germline loops: CDR1 SNHLY, CDR2 FYNNEI. CDR3 length equals 15 residues. V gave up 4 bases and J gave up 10 bases; unmatched junction bases: 12. Here the CDR3 DNA reads TGTGCCAGCAGTGCGTTAGCGACAGGGGGCGGAGGAGCTTTCTTT. It is translated as CASSALATGGGGAFF.

This sequence joins TRBV2 and TRBJ2-7, with 8 bases fitting TRBD2. The CDR3 totals 14 residues. The germline V gene has CDR1 SNHLY and CDR2 FYNNEI. Trimming took 7 bases from V and 1 from J; bases not matched to a gene: 6. CDR3 DNA sequence: TGTGCCAGCAATCCGGGACTAGAGTCCTACGAGCAGTACTTC. Its translation is CASNPGLESYEQYF.

The CDR3 region is CASSLSHPTYNEQFF. The CDR3 DNA reads TGTGCCAGCAGCTTAAGCCACCCTACTTACAATGAGCAGTTCTTC. This chain links TRBV7-2 with TRBJ2-1; D call uncertain. The V gene lost 2 bases and the J gene lost 4 bases, with 12 bases spanning the gap. The germline V gene encodes CDR1 SGHTA and CDR2 FQGNSA. The CDR3 is 15 amino acids.

J is TRBJ2-7 and V is TRBV6-6; D is tentatively TRBD1 or TRBD2 (6 bases each). Germline V gene data show CDR1 as MNHNY and CDR2 as SVGAGI (reference sequence). The CDR3 contains 15 residues. Trimming cost V 7 bases and J 0 bases, with 16 bases left between them. The CDR3 sequence is CASKEGGEGSYEQYF. DNA of the CDR3: TGTGCCAGCAAAGAGGGGGGCGAGGGCTCCTACGAGCAGTACTTC.

The rearrangement uses TRBV9 and TRBJ1-2; D not resolved. The CDR3 contains 13 residues. The V end was cut by 4 bases, the J end by 4 bases, with 11 bases between. CDR1 and CDR2 (germline): SGDLS, YYNGEE. This chain's CDR3 is CASSPMLSYGYTF. The DNA for the CDR3 is TGTGCCAGCAGCCCAATGCTAAGCTATGGCTACACCTTC.